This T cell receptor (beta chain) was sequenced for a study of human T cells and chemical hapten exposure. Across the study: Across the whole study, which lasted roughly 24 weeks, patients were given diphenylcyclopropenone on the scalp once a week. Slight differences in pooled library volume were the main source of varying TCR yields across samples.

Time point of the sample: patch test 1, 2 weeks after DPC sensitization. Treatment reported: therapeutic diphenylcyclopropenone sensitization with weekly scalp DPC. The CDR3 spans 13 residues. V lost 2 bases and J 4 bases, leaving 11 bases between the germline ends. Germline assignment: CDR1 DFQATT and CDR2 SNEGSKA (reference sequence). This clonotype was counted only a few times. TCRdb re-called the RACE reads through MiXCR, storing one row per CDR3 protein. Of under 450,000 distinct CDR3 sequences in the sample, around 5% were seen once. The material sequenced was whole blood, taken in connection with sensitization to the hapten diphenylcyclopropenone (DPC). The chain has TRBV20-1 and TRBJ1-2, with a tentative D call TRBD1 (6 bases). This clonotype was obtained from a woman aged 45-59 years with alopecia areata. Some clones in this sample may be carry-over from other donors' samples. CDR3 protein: CSARRRGGYGYTF. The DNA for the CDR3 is TGCAGTGCTAGACGTAGGGGGGGCTATGGCTACACCTTC.